Detailed here is one T cell receptor (beta chain). Its target is not known. Measured with immunoSEQ multiplex PCR; TCRdb has only the in-frame clones, and not every one. The sample lists 150,000 to 200,000 clones, 75% to 90% occurring once. Per the germline V gene, CDR1 is SGDLS and CDR2 is YYNGEE. Trimming took 0 bases from V and 2 from J, leaving 12 bases between them. There are 15 residues in the CDR3. The data are from a study of T cell responses to AZD1222 COVID-19 vaccine. Study observations and caveats: Epitopes outside B.1.351 and B.1.1.7 mutated regions reportedly drew nearly half of spike TCRs. Seropositivity was recorded at baseline in only a handful of AZD1222 recipients.

The input for sequencing was peripheral blood, taken on day 0 of AZD1222 vaccination. The rearrangement uses TRBV9 and TRBJ2-7; D tentatively reads TRBD1 or TRBD2 (6 bases each). The sequence derives from an adult in good health. This CDR3 reads CASSVGGAGAYEQYF. As DNA, the CDR3 is TGTGCCAGCAGCGTAGGGGGGGCAGGGGCCTACGAGCAGTACTTC. The whole variable domain, filled in from reference TRBV9 and TRBJ2-7, reads DSGVTQTPKHLITATGQRVTLRCSPRSGDLSVYWYQQSLDQGLQFLIQYYNGEERAKGNILERFSAQQFPDLHSELNLSSLELGDSALYFCASSVGGAGAYEQYFGPGTRLTVT.